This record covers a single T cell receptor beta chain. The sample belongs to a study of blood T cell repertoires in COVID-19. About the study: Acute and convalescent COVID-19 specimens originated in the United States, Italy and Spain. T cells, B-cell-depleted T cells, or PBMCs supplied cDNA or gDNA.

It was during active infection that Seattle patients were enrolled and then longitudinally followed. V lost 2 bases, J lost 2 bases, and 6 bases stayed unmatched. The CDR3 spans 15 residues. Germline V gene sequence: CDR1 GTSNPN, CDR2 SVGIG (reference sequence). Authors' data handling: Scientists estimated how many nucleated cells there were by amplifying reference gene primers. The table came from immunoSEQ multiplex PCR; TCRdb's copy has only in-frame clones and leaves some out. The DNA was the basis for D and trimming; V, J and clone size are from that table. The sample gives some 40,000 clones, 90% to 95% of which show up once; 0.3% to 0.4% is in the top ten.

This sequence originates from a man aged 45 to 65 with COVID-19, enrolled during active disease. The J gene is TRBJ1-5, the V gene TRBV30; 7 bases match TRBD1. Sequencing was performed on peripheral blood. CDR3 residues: CAWSRDSGGNQPQHF. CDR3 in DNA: TGTGCCTGGAGTCGGGACAGTGGGGGCAATCAGCCCCAGCATTTT.